The 17 T cell receptor beta chains below come from one sample, sequenced in a study of CD8 T cells in ankylosing spondylitis. Study outcomes and limitations: Blood from ankylosing spondylitis patients appeared to carry a characteristic roughly 8-variant TCR beta motif.

Their specific antigens are unknown. MiXCR was run by TCRdb on the 5' RACE reads, yielding one entry per CDR3 protein. Here the sample spans around 130,000 distinct CDR3 sequences, roughly 15% being singletons. The sequenced sample was blood, either unsorted or a sorted T cell fraction (not recorded which). The receptors come from a male donor with ankylosing spondylitis.

This clonotype was seen more than once but under ten times. The V call is TRBV20-1, the J call TRBJ2-7; the match to TRBD2 covers 10 bases. The CDR3 contains 15 residues. V gave up 1 base and J gave up 2 bases; unmatched junction bases: 5. Germline V gene data show CDR1 as DFQATT and CDR2 as SNEGSKA (reference sequence). CDR3 sequence (DNA): TGCAGTGCTAGAGCTCTAGCGGGAGACACCTACGAGCAGTACTTC. Its translation is CSARALAGDTYEQYF.

V gene TRBV2 combines with J gene TRBJ2-7, with no clear D. Trimming took 4 bases from V and 3 from J, leaving 13 bases between them. The CDR3 loop spans 14 amino acids. Germline values: CDR1 SNHLY, CDR2 FYNNEI. The CDR3 coding sequence is TGTGCCAGCAGTGCGGTTCAGGCAGTCTACGAGCAGTACTTC. Protein: CASSAVQAVYEQYF.

This clonotype has just a few counts. CDR3 in amino acids: CASSLGGVGQTTYEQYF. In nucleotides, the CDR3 is TGTGCCAGCAGCTTAGGTGGTGTTGGCCAGACTACCTACGAGCAGTACTTC. The rearrangement joins TRBV7-9 to TRBJ2-7; a possible D gene is TRBD2 (5 bases). CDR1 is SEHNR and CDR2 is FQNEAQ in the germline V gene (reference sequence). This CDR3 contains 17 residues. The germline V and J ends were trimmed by 1 base and 2 bases, with 18 bases remaining between them.

This clonotype was recorded a few times. This chain links TRBV27 with TRBJ2-1; weak D call: TRBD2 (6 bases). The CDR3 spans 15 residues. Trimming removed 6 bases from V and 7 bases from J, with 19 bases in between. In germline, CDR1 is MNHEY, CDR2 SMNVEV (reference sequence). The DNA for the CDR3 is TGTGCCAGCAGCACCTGGGAGGAGGGCCGGAATGAGCAGTTCTTC. Residues: CASSTWEEGRNEQFF.

This clonotype was seen only a few times. In nucleotides, the CDR3 is TGTGCCAGCAGTTCCGTACCACAGGGAAGGGATGAGCAGTTCTTC. Translating it yields CASSSVPQGRDEQFF. The gene calls are TRBV28 and TRBJ2-1; D perhaps matches TRBD1 (6 bases). With 4 bases removed from V and 8 bases from J, the gap between germline ends came to 18 bases. CDR3 length: 15 amino acids. Per the germline V gene, CDR1 is MDHEN and CDR2 is SYDVKM. Full variable domain (remainder filled in from reference TRBV28 and TRBJ2-1): DVKVTQSSRYLVKRTGEKVFLECVQDMDHENMFWYRQDPGLGLRLIYFSYDVKMKEKGDIPEGYSVSREKKERFSLILESASTNQTSMYLCASSSVPQGRDEQFFGPGTRLTVL.

This clonotype came up many times. The rearrangement uses TRBV7-2 and TRBJ2-1, with D maybe TRBD2 (5 bases). CDR1 is SGHTA and CDR2 is FQGNSA in the germline V gene. V lost 4 bases to trimming and J lost 10 bases, with 14 bases between them. CDR3 length: 13 residues. CDR3 loop: CASSYPGSGEQFF. The DNA of the CDR3 is TGTGCCAGCAGCTACCCTGGTTCGGGGGAGCAGTTCTTC.

The CDR3 DNA is TGTGCCAGCAGCCGAATACACTACGAGCAGTACTTC. The encoded protein is CASSRIHYEQYF. The chain uses TRBV7-9 and TRBJ2-7; D gene ambiguous. V was cut by 5 bases and J by 3 bases, with 8 bases left in between. Germline V gene data show CDR1 as SEHNR and CDR2 as FQNEAQ (reference sequence). This CDR3 is 12 amino acids long.

In this sample, this clonotype turned up a few times. The rearrangement links TRBV7-3 to TRBJ2-3; D might be TRBD2 (5 bases). Germline V gene sequence: CDR1 SGHTA, CDR2 FQGTGA. V was cut by 0 bases and J by 2 bases, with 12 bases left in between. There are 16 residues in the CDR3. The CDR3 nucleotides read TGTGCCAGCAGCTTAACGCGGGCCCACCTCACAGATACGCAGTATTTT. Translating it yields CASSLTRAHLTDTQYF.

The sample holds a few counts of this clonotype. CDR3 loop: CASSPGLANTGELFF. DNA for the CDR3: TGTGCCAGCAGTCCGGGACTAGCGAACACCGGGGAGCTGTTTTTT. The chain recombines TRBV7-6 with TRBJ2-2, with 8 nucleotides matching TRBD2. The V gene's germline CDR1 is SGHVS and CDR2 FNYEAQ. V was pared by 6 bases and J by 0 bases, with 3 bases of the junction left unmatched. The CDR3 spans 15 residues.

This clonotype was seen many times. The chain uses TRBV28 and TRBJ2-7; D is unresolved. CDR3 size: 14 residues. The germline V gene encodes CDR1 MDHEN and CDR2 SYDVKM. V lost 4 bases, J lost 6 bases, and 16 bases lay in between. The CDR3 spells CASSSRTNWFEQYF. CDR3 DNA: TGTGCCAGCAGTTCACGCACTAACTGGTTCGAGCAGTACTTC.

The V call is TRBV27, the J call TRBJ1-1, with 9 bases fitting TRBD1. V shed 5 bases and J 3 bases; nucleotides not matched to a gene: 7. This CDR3 contains 15 residues. Germline-derived CDR1 and CDR2 are MNHEY and SMNVEV (reference sequence). The CDR3 region is CASSLTTGGDTEAFF. The CDR3 DNA follows: TGTGCCAGCAGTCTCACGACAGGGGGAGACACTGAAGCTTTCTTT.

The chain joins TRBV7-9 to TRBJ2-3, with 12 bases identical to TRBD2. Trimming at V came to 5 bases and at J to 3 bases, leaving 6 bases not matched to a gene. Per the germline V gene, CDR1 is SEHNR and CDR2 is FQNEAQ (reference sequence). This CDR3 has 16 residues. CDR3 sequence: CASSRLAGVKTDTQYF. In DNA, the CDR3 is TGTGCCAGCAGCCGACTAGCGGGAGTCAAGACAGATACGCAGTATTTT.

This clonotype was counted only a few times. This chain connects TRBV27 to TRBJ1-1, with D possibly being TRBD1 (5 bases). This CDR3 has 15 amino acids. CDR1 is MNHEY, CDR2 SMNVEV, per germline (reference sequence). Trimming left V 5 bases short and J 0 bases short, with 13 bases between. CDR3 DNA sequence: TGTGCCAGCAGTCACGGGGGAGGAATGAACACTGAAGCTTTCTTT. Translated, it gives CASSHGGGMNTEAFF.

The chain recombines TRBV6-1 with TRBJ2-7; D possibly corresponds to TRBD1 (6 bases). The CDR3 is 13 residues long. Germline V gene data show CDR1 as MNHNS and CDR2 as SASEGT. V was pared by 3 bases and J by 5 bases, with 11 bases between. The CDR3 DNA follows: TGTGCCAGCAGTGAGGGGACACTCGACGAGCAGTACTTC. It codes for CASSEGTLDEQYF.

The rearrangement links TRBV4-3 to TRBJ2-1; D tentatively fits TRBD1 or TRBD2 (5 bases each). The CDR3 totals 17 residues. CDR1 and CDR2 from the germline V gene are LGHNA and YSLEER. Trimming removed 1 base from V and 5 bases from J, with 18 bases in between. CDR3 sequence (DNA): TGCGCCAGCAGCCAAGGTATGTCGGGGACGAGAAACAATGAGCAGTTCTTC. Translated, it gives CASSQGMSGTRNNEQFF.

Ten or more counts support this clonotype. This chain joins TRBV27 and TRBJ2-7; D gene ambiguous. Germline CDR1 is MNHEY and CDR2 is SMNVEV (reference sequence). V was cut by 1 base and J by 4 bases, with 8 bases left in between. The CDR3 has 13 amino acids. CDR3 sequence (DNA): TGTGCCAGCAGTTTATACCCAGATTACGAGCAGTACTTC. Translating gives CASSLYPDYEQYF.

The CDR3 coding sequence is TGTGCCAGCAGTTTATGGATCGAGCAGTACTTC. Protein product: CASSLWIEQYF. The V gene is TRBV28, the J gene TRBJ2-7, with D unclear. The CDR3 contains 11 residues. In germline, CDR1 is MDHEN, CDR2 SYDVKM. V lost 0 bases and J lost 6, with 3 bases in between.